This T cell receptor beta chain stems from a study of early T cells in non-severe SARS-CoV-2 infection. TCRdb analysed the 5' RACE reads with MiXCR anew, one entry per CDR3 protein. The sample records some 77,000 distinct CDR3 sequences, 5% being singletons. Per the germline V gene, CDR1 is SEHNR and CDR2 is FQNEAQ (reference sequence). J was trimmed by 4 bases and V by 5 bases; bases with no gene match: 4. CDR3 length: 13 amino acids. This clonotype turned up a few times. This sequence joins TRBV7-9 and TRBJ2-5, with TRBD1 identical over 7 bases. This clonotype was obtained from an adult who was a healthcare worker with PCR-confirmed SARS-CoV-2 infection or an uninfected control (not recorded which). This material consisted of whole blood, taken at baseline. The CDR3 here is CASSNAGGETQYF. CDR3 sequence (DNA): TGTGCCAGCAGCAACGCAGGGGGAGAGACCCAGTACTTC. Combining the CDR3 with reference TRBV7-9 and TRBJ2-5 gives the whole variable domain DTGVSQNPRHKITKRGQNVTFRCDPISEHNRLYWYRQTLGQGPEFLTYFQNEAQLEKSRLLSDRFSAERPKGSFSTLEIQRTEQGDSAMYLCASSNAGGETQYFGPGTRLLVL.